Listed below are T cell receptor beta chains from one sample, sequenced in a study of cytomegalovirus exposure and HLA in healthy donors. The data were produced by immunoSEQ multiplex PCR, yet TCRdb's version contains in-frame clones alone and is incomplete. The sample has about 240,000 clones, 70% to 90% seen once. The source material was PBMCs. These receptors all stem from a woman in her 30s in good health and CMV-seropositive. Both conserved end residues are part of each CDR3. A D gene is named only where the DNA matches it firmly. Clone size is given for some rows only: seen once, a few or many times, or a class if the clone is expanded.

clone size: NA; J gene: TRBJ1-1; V gene: TRBV2; D gene: TRBD1; CDR3 protein: CASKTGHSYTEAFF; CDR3 DNA: TGTGCCAGCAAGACAGGGCACTCTTACACTGAAGCTTTCTTT
clone size: NA; J gene: TRBJ2-7; V gene: TRBV19; D gene: TRBD2; CDR3 protein: CASSGTSYEQYF; CDR3 DNA: TGTGCCAGTTCTGGGACTAGCTACGAGCAGTACTTC
clone size: NA; J gene: TRBJ2-3; V gene: TRBV4-2; D gene: NA; CDR3 protein: CASRHQGGTDTQYF; CDR3 DNA: TGTGCCAGCAGGCACCAAGGGGGCACAGATACGCAGTATTTT
clone size: NA; J gene: TRBJ2-1; V gene: TRBV5-1; D gene: NA; CDR3 protein: CASSLVYGEDYINEQFF; CDR3 DNA: TGCGCCAGCAGCTTGGTATACGGGGAGGACTACATAAATGAGCAGTTCTTC
clone size: medium-sized; J gene: TRBJ1-2; V gene: TRBV7-6; D gene: NA; CDR3 protein: CASSHFEAGLAYGYTF; CDR3 DNA: TGTGCCAGCAGCCATTTTGAGGCAGGGCTTGCCTATGGCTACACCTTC
clone size: NA; J gene: TRBJ2-5; V gene: TRBV9; D gene: TRBD2; CDR3 protein: CASSVGLAEQETQYF; CDR3 DNA: TGTGCCAGCAGCGTGGGACTAGCGGAGCAAGAGACCCAGTACTTC
clone size: few; J gene: TRBJ1-4; V gene: TRBV19; D gene: NA; CDR3 protein: CASGREKLFF; CDR3 DNA: TGTGCCAGTGGTCGGGAAAAACTGTTTTTT
clone size: NA; J gene: TRBJ2-7; V gene: TRBV27; D gene: TRBD1; CDR3 protein: CASSQSTGNHEQYF; CDR3 DNA: TGTGCCAGCAGTCAATCGACAGGGAACCACGAGCAGTACTTC
clone size: NA; J gene: TRBJ2-7; V gene: TRBV5-1; D gene: TRBD1; CDR3 protein: CASSEGAEQYF; CDR3 DNA: TGCGCCAGCAGCGAGGGGGCCGAGCAGTACTTC
clone size: once; J gene: TRBJ1-1; V gene: TRBV27; D gene: NA; CDR3 protein: CASSPLPPGQYTEAFF; CDR3 DNA: TGTGCCAGCAGTCCCCTACCCCCCGGACAGTACACTGAAGCTTTCTTT
clone size: NA; J gene: TRBJ2-7; V gene: TRBV30; D gene: TRBD2; CDR3 protein: CAWRRGGNYEQYF; CDR3 DNA: TGTGCCTGGAGACGCGGGGGGAACTACGAGCAGTACTTC
clone size: NA; J gene: TRBJ2-1; V gene: TRBV5-1; D gene: NA; CDR3 protein: CASSLGGSGNEQFF; CDR3 DNA: TGCGCCAGCAGCTTGGGTGGGAGCGGCAATGAGCAGTTCTTC
clone size: NA; J gene: TRBJ2-1; V gene: TRBV27; D gene: NA; CDR3 protein: CASSFARNNEQFF; CDR3 DNA: TGTGCCAGCAGTTTTGCGAGGAACAATGAGCAGTTCTTC
clone size: NA; J gene: TRBJ1-4; V gene: TRBV27; D gene: NA; CDR3 protein: CASSGINEKLFF; CDR3 DNA: TGTGCCAGCAGCGGGATTAATGAAAAACTGTTTTTT
clone size: NA; J gene: TRBJ2-1; V gene: TRBV30; D gene: TRBD2; CDR3 protein: CAWSTGLANNEQFF; CDR3 DNA: TGTGCCTGGAGCACCGGACTAGCCAACAATGAGCAGTTCTTC
clone size: NA; J gene: TRBJ2-1; V gene: TRBV9; D gene: NA; CDR3 protein: CASNRGIYNEQFF; CDR3 DNA: TGTGCCAGCAACCGGGGAATCTACAATGAGCAGTTCTTC